The 18 T cell receptor beta chains presented below share a single source sample, sequenced in a study of T cell changes during pregnancy in multiple sclerosis. The table came from immunoSEQ multiplex PCR; TCRdb's copy has only in-frame clones and leaves some out. The data contain 40,000 or so clones, about 88% of them singletons. The source was CD8+ T cells from peripheral blood mononuclear cells, collected in the first trimester of pregnancy. The receptors derive from a female donor with multiple sclerosis, enrolled in a pregnancy study.

V usage is TRBV25-1 and J usage is TRBJ2-1; D possibly corresponds to TRBD2 (6 bases). CDR1 and CDR2 from the germline V gene are MGHDK and SYGVNS. This CDR3 spans 16 amino acids. V was pared by 3 bases and J by 7 bases, with 19 bases between. For the CDR3, the DNA is TGTGCCAGCAGTGAGACCGGGACTCTCTGGGCGAATGAGCAGTTCTTC. Translating it yields CASSETGTLWANEQFF.

A few counts support this clone. J is TRBJ1-1 and V is TRBV7-6, with TRBD1 as a possible D gene (5 bases). V was trimmed by 5 bases and J by 1 base, leaving 14 bases between them. The CDR3 has 15 amino acids. Germline CDR1 SGHVS, CDR2 FNYEAQ. CDR3 in amino acids: CASSPKGQTNTEAFF. CDR3 DNA: TGTGCCAGCAGCCCGAAAGGACAAACGAACACTGAAGCTTTCTTT. Combining the CDR3 with reference TRBV7-6 and TRBJ1-1 gives the whole variable domain GAGVSQSPRYKVTKRGQDVALRCDPISGHVSLYWYRQALGQGPEFLTYFNYEAQQDKSGLPNDRFSAERPEGSISTLTIQRTEQRDSAMYRCASSPKGQTNTEAFFGQGTRLTVV.

CDR3 nucleotide sequence: TGTGCCATCAGTGGGGGACTAGCGGGGGACACTAGCACAGATACGCAGTATTTT. Protein sequence: CAISGGLAGDTSTDTQYF. The chain combines TRBV10-3 with TRBJ2-3; 14 nucleotides agree with TRBD2. The CDR3 contains 18 residues. V dropped 4 bases and J dropped 0; count of bases not matched to a gene: 6. Germline assignment: CDR1 ENHRY and CDR2 SYGVKD.

The V gene is TRBV6-1, the J gene TRBJ2-3; 8 nucleotides match TRBD2. J lost 6 bases, V lost 1 base, and 6 bases had no gene match. Germline lookup yields CDR1 MNHNS and CDR2 SASEGT. The CDR3 is made up of 15 amino acids. CDR3 in amino acids: CASSEGAGGGDTQYF. CDR3 nucleotides: TGTGCCAGCAGTGAAGGGGCGGGGGGAGGCGATACGCAGTATTTT.

The chain links TRBV4-1 to TRBJ1-1; D may be TRBD1 (5 bases). The V end lost 3 bases, the J end lost 4 bases, and 12 bases lay between the germline ends. The CDR3 is 14 amino acids. Per germline, CDR1 MGHRA and CDR2 YSYEKL. CDR3 sequence (DNA): TGCGCCAGCAGCCATTATGCAGGGTTCACTGAAGCTTTCTTT. Encoded protein: CASSHYAGFTEAFF.

V is TRBV5-6 and J is TRBJ2-2; TRBD1 matches at 9 bases. The V gene end was trimmed by 0 bases and the J gene end by 8 bases; junction bases not matched to a gene: 2. Germline V gene data show CDR1 as SGHDT and CDR2 as YYEEEE. This CDR3 is 14 amino acids long. The CDR3 reads CASSLGTGAGELFF. CDR3 in DNA: TGTGCCAGCAGCTTGGGGACAGGGGCGGGGGAGCTGTTTTTT. Full variable domain (remainder filled in from reference TRBV5-6 and TRBJ2-2): DAGVTQSPTHLIKTRGQQVTLRCSPKSGHDTVSWYQQALGQGPQFIFQYYEEEERQRGNFPDRFSGHQFPNYSSELNVNALLLGDSALYLCASSLGTGAGELFFGEGSRLTVL.

This chain links TRBV27 with TRBJ2-7; TRBD1 aligns across 9 bases. Germline trimming cut 6 bases from V and 2 bases from J; bases unmatched to any gene: 5. Looked up from germline, CDR1 is MNHEY and CDR2 is SMNVEV (reference sequence). There are 14 residues in the CDR3. The CDR3 here is CASRNTGGPYEQYF. The CDR3 region has the DNA TGTGCCAGCAGGAACACAGGGGGCCCCTACGAGCAGTACTTC.

The rearrangement joins TRBV2 to TRBJ1-5; 8 nucleotides agree with TRBD1. The CDR3 loop spans 14 amino acids. The germline CDR1 and CDR2 sequences are SNHLY and FYNNEI. The ends lost 8 bases at V and 0 bases at J; junction bases unmatched: 3. The CDR3 is CASQTGDSNQPQHF. As DNA, the CDR3 is TGTGCCAGCCAGACAGGGGATAGCAATCAGCCCCAGCATTTT.

The chain employs TRBV6-4 and TRBJ2-3, with 7 bases matching TRBD2. CDR3 length equals 17 residues. CDR1 is MRHNA, CDR2 SNTAGT, per germline. Trimming removed 0 bases from V and 3 bases from J; junction bases left unmatched: 9. The CDR3 coding sequence is TGTGCCAGCAGTGACTCGAGGTCGTCGGGGGGAACAGATACGCAGTATTTT. This translates into CASSDSRSSGGTDTQYF.

V usage is TRBV2 and J usage is TRBJ1-5, with D perhaps TRBD1 (6 bases). The CDR3 has 16 amino acids. V shed 4 bases and J shed 0 bases, with 13 bases lying between them. CDR1 and CDR2 from the germline V gene are SNHLY and FYNNEI. The CDR3 bases are TGTGCCAGCAGTGCGTACAGGGAAATTAGCAATCAGCCCCAGCATTTT. Translation: CASSAYREISNQPQHF.

V is TRBV19 and J is TRBJ1-1, with TRBD1 matching 8 bases. The CDR3 spans 14 residues. V lost 4 bases and J lost 10; bases outside the gene matches: 11. Germline V gene sequence: CDR1 LNHDA, CDR2 SQIVND (reference sequence). The DNA of the CDR3 is TGTGCCAGTAGTACGTCCGAGATGACAGGGGTAGCTTTCTTT. Translating gives CASSTSEMTGVAFF.

The gene calls are TRBV6-5 and TRBJ2-7, with a weak D call TRBD2 (6 bases). Germline V gene sequence: CDR1 MNHEY, CDR2 SVGAGI. V was cut by 0 bases and J by 6 bases, with 12 bases left in between. The CDR3 sequence is 14 residues long. Here the CDR3 reads CASSYSGGTTEQYF. CDR3 bases: TGTGCCAGCAGTTACTCCGGGGGAACCACCGAGCAGTACTTC.

V gene TRBV4-3 combines with J gene TRBJ2-7, with D maybe TRBD2 (5 bases). Trimming removed 4 bases at V and 6 bases at J, with 19 bases between. CDR1 is LGHNA, CDR2 YSLEER, per germline. The CDR3 runs to 15 residues. CDR3 coding DNA: TGCGCCAGCAGCCCCTCCTTCTTACTAGTTTCCGAGCAGTACTTC. Its translation: CASSPSFLLVSEQYF.

The J gene is TRBJ1-5, the V gene TRBV11-2, with a weak D call TRBD1 (6 bases). CDR3 size: 14 residues. V lost 3 bases and J 5 bases, leaving 11 bases between the germline ends. The germline CDR1 and CDR2 sequences are SGHAT and FQNNGV. The CDR3 sequence: CASSFGGADQPQHF. Here the CDR3 DNA reads TGTGCCAGCAGCTTCGGGGGGGCTGATCAGCCCCAGCATTTT.

This chain links TRBV29-1 with TRBJ2-7; 12 bases line up with TRBD1. Trimming at V came to 4 bases and at J to 7 bases, leaving 11 bases not matched to a gene. The CDR3 is 15 residues long. Germline assignment: CDR1 SQVTM and CDR2 ANQGSEA. DNA for the CDR3: TGCAGCGTTGGGCTACCGGGACAGGGGGCAAGGGAGCAGTACTTC. Protein: CSVGLPGQGAREQYF.

The chain couples TRBV11-2 to TRBJ2-7; 9 bases map to TRBD1. The CDR3 has 18 amino acids. The germline gives CDR1 SGHAT, CDR2 FQNNGV. V was pared by 2 bases and J by 0 bases, with 11 bases of the junction left unmatched. The CDR3 nucleotides read TGTGCCAGCAGCTTAACTAGGGACAGGGATCGAAGCTCCTACGAGCAGTACTTC. Translation: CASSLTRDRDRSSYEQYF.

The chain joins TRBV7-2 to TRBJ2-2; D remains ambiguous. The germline gives CDR1 SGHTA, CDR2 FQGNSA. V was clipped by 7 bases and J by 0 bases, with 6 bases between them. The CDR3 length is 13 residues. The CDR3 sequence is CASTPANTGELFF. DNA for the CDR3: TGTGCCAGCACCCCGGCGAACACCGGGGAGCTGTTTTTT.

The chain recombines TRBV23-1 with TRBJ2-5; TRBD2 aligns across 14 bases. TRBV23-1 is an ORF, with its function uncertain. Trimming took 6 bases from V and 3 from J; bases not matched to a gene: 12. This CDR3 has 18 amino acids. The CDR3 region is CASRRAGTSGGWEETQYF. For the CDR3, the DNA is TGCGCCAGCAGGAGAGCTGGGACTAGCGGGGGATGGGAAGAGACCCAGTACTTC.